The rows below give T cell receptor beta chains drawn from one sample of a study of blood T cell repertoires in COVID-19. The method was immunoSEQ multiplex PCR; TCRdb's version includes in-frame clones alone and lacks a portion of them. The table records a few hundred thousand clones, about 68% of them present only once. The specimen was peripheral blood. The receptor source for this set is a woman of 80 years or more with acute or convalescent COVID-19. Both conserved end residues are part of each CDR3. Clone size is shown for a subset of rows, as once, few, many or a class of expanded clone.

j_call | clone_size | v_call | cdr3_aa
TRBJ2-3 | NA | TRBV6-1 | CASSDISQYF
TRBJ2-7 | few | TRBV2 | CASSERYEQYF
TRBJ2-1 | NA | TRBV4-1 | CASSQDFGTSGHNEQFF
TRBJ1-3 | NA | TRBV7-2 | CASSTDSRVGTIYF
TRBJ2-3 | NA | TRBV4-3 | CASSQLTSGSTDTQYF
TRBJ2-7 | NA | TRBV10-2 | CASTDGVGQGVSYEQYF
TRBJ2-1 | NA | TRBV7-9 | CASNGGRLGNEQFF
TRBJ2-5 | NA | TRBV6-5 | CASSLSGTGWRETQYF
TRBJ2-2 | once | TRBV19 | CASSIRTVDGTGELFF
TRBJ2-5 | many | TRBV4-2 | CASSKTSGAQETQYF
TRBJ2-3 | NA | TRBV11-1 | CASSQNSGVSTDTQYF
TRBJ1-5 | few | TRBV19 | CASSIRGTGNQPQHF
TRBJ1-6 | few | TRBV5-6 | CASSLLGTGNNSPLHF
TRBJ1-2 | NA | TRBV4-1 | CASSQGDRGNYGYTF
TRBJ2-3 | few | TRBV10-2 | CASRTSGSFTDTQYF
TRBJ2-3 | NA | TRBV6-2/TRBV6-3 | CASSSPRTGYTDTQYF
TRBJ2-2 | NA | TRBV9 | CASSPRWGGAGELFF
TRBJ2-1 | NA | TRBV6-5 | CASRRGGPYEQFF
TRBJ1-1 | NA | TRBV12-3/TRBV12-4 | CASSLVENTEAFF
TRBJ2-7 | NA | TRBV4-2 | CASSQSGQGYEQYF
TRBJ2-1 | once | TRBV7-9 | CASSFGPGGLSNEQFF
TRBJ2-2 | NA | TRBV3-1/TRBV3-2 | CASSQDYSGELFF
TRBJ1-4 | NA | TRBV5-1 | CASSSQPTTTTNEKLFF
TRBJ1-2 | NA | TRBV2 | CASTKEGTAYGYTF
TRBJ1-2 | NA | TRBV28 | CASITGNAYGYTF
TRBJ2-7 | few | TRBV2 | CASSVQGFGEQYF
TRBJ2-7 | few | TRBV5-1 | CASSLGGQGRGEQYF
TRBJ2-7 | NA | TRBV11-2 | CASSYGTGGYYEQYF
TRBJ1-2 | NA | TRBV9 | CASSVGPETNYGYTF
TRBJ1-1 | NA | TRBV3-1/TRBV3-2 | CASSLHGQGNTEAFF
TRBJ2-1 | NA | TRBV18 | CASSPQGDFEQFF
TRBJ2-3 | NA | TRBV4-3 | CASSQEAPTGGPDTQYF
TRBJ1-5 | NA | TRBV2 | CASSDFSQPQHF
TRBJ1-3 | NA | TRBV16 | CASSLQGGNTIYF
TRBJ2-1 | once | TRBV6-4 | CASSTTSNSYNEQFF
TRBJ1-1 | NA | TRBV20-1 | CSASPDYNTEAFF
TRBJ2-7 | NA | TRBV27 | CASRREGQSRSYEQYF
TRBJ1-5 | NA | TRBV3-1/TRBV3-2 | CASSLGQSNQPQHF
TRBJ2-5 | NA | TRBV4-1 | CASSQVLGTGETQYF
TRBJ2-2 | NA | TRBV7-8 | CASSPRQIQGAPNTGELFF
TRBJ1-2 | NA | TRBV2 | CASLQGVGSGYTF
TRBJ1-6 | NA | TRBV7-2 | CASSLMTGVKYNSPLHF
TRBJ1-4 | NA | TRBV12-5 | CASGLVLMGQNEKLFF